This entry describes one T cell receptor (beta chain). The sample belongs to a study of blood T cell repertoires in COVID-19. Study at large: Samples representing acute and convalescent COVID-19 were sourced from the United States, Italy and Spain. T cells, B-cell-depleted T cells, or PBMCs provided the cDNA or gDNA that served as material.

The CDR3 spans 17 residues. V dropped 0 bases and J dropped 2; count of bases not matched to a gene: 8. The germline V gene has CDR1 LNHNV and CDR2 YYDKDF (reference sequence). Original handling: Estimation of nucleated cell counts was performed using reference gene primer amplification. Repertoires were generated with immunoSEQ multiplex PCR, while TCRdb's copy carries only in-frame clones and drops some. Clonal size and the V and J genes are those of that table, whereas D and trimming came from the DNA. Among fewer than 200,000 clones, 80% to 90% were seen once, and the ten largest hold about 1.4%.

The TCR sequence derives from a woman in her fifties or sixties with acute or convalescent COVID-19. The rearrangement uses TRBV15 and TRBJ2-3; 7 bases agree with TRBD2. Specimen: peripheral blood. CDR3 bases: TGTGCCACCAGCAGAGAGGTTTGGCGGGGGTCCACAGATACGCAGTATTTT. Translation: CATSREVWRGSTDTQYF.